This T cell receptor beta chain was documented in a study of T cell repertoires in cytomegalovirus infection. Study-wide background: The public TCR beta signatures pointed to both CMV infection and matching HLA type.

The table lists this clonotype with many counts. What it recognizes is unknown. The CDR3 spans 15 residues. V gave up 3 bases and J gave up 6 bases, with 15 bases separating them. The germline CDR1 and CDR2 sequences are LNHDA and SQIVND (reference sequence). The study's findings and limits: The cumulative frequency of public TCR beta families identified carriers of CMV plus the relevant HLA. The study found HLA-C-restricted CMV-specific TCR beta clonotypes dominating the ex vivo response.

From the reads, TCRdb called clonotypes with MiXCR, one entry per CDR3 protein. The table has around 450,000 distinct CDR3 sequences, roughly 10% seen once; the top ten hold more than 8.5%. This sequence joins TRBV19 and TRBJ1-5; D is possibly TRBD1 (5 bases). The clonotype was recovered from a human donor in good health (CMV status not recorded). Some clones in this sample may be carry-over from other donors' samples. Sequencing was done on a sample of PBMCs. CDR3 in amino acids: CASSIGAGVTQPQHF. The DNA of the CDR3 is TGTGCCAGTAGTATCGGAGCGGGGGTAACTCAGCCCCAGCATTTT.